This T cell receptor beta chain was identified in a study of T cells after yellow fever vaccination. TCRdb reprocessed the 5' RACE reads via MiXCR and lists one record per CDR3 protein. The table lists about 580,000 distinct CDR3 sequences, about a sixth of them singletons. V was clipped by 4 bases and J by 6 bases, with 6 bases between them. Germline CDR1 reads WNHNN; CDR2 reads SYGVQD (reference sequence). This CDR3 region has 12 residues. The TCR was taken from a man younger than 35 who received the YFV17D yellow fever vaccine. The chain uses TRBV10-1 and TRBJ2-2; D is ambiguous. Sample: PBMCs, taken about 5 days after the first yellow fever vaccination. CDR3 nucleotides: TGCGCCAGCAGTGTTCAGCCCGGGGAGCTGTTTTTT. It yields the protein CASSVQPGELFF.